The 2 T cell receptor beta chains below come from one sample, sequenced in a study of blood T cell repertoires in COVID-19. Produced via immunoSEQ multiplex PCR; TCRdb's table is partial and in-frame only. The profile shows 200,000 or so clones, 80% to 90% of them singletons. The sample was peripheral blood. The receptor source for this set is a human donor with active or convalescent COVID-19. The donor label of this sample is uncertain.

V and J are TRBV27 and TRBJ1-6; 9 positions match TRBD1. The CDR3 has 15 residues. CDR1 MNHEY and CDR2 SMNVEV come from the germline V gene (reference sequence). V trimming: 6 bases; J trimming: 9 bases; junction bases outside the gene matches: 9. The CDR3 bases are TGTGCCAGCAGGACTACAGGGGGCCGAGGTTCACCCCTCCACTTT. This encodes CASRTTGGRGSPLHF.

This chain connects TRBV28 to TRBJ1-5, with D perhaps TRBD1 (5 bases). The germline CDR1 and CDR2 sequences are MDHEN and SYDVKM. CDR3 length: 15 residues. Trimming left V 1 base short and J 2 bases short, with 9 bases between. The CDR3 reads CASSLSGLGNQPQHF. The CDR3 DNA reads TGTGCCAGCAGTTTATCAGGGTTGGGCAATCAGCCCCAGCATTTT.